A selection of T cell receptor beta chains follows, all from one sample in a study of cytomegalovirus exposure and HLA in healthy donors. Data came from immunoSEQ multiplex PCR; TCRdb stores just in-frame clones and leaves some out. This sample's table reports 150,000 to 200,000 clones. The sample consisted of PBMCs. Receptor source: a woman aged 18 to 35 in good health and CMV-seropositive. The CDR3 runs from the conserved cysteine through the conserved F or W. A D gene is named only where the DNA matches it firmly.

TRBV10-3	TRBJ2-1	TRBD2	CAISGPSGNQNNEQFF	TGTGCCATCAGTGGGCCCAGCGGGAATCAAAACAATGAGCAGTTCTTC
TRBV7-3	TRBJ1-1	NA	CASSPSPPGQMNTEAFF	TGTGCCAGCAGCCCCTCACCACCGGGACAAATGAACACTGAAGCTTTCTTT
TRBV6-1	TRBJ2-1	TRBD2	CASSERTSGYNEQFF	TGTGCCAGCAGTGAAAGGACTAGCGGTTACAATGAGCAGTTCTTC
TRBV4-1	TRBJ1-4	NA	CASSQAGNEKLFF	TGCGCCAGCAGCCAAGCGGGTAATGAAAAACTGTTTTTT
TRBV20-1	TRBJ1-1	NA	CSSSSADEAFF	TGCAGTTCTTCCTCGGCGGATGAAGCTTTCTTT
TRBV7-9	TRBJ2-7	NA	CASSLAGSREQYF	TGTGCCAGCAGCTTAGCGGGGAGTCGCGAGCAGTACTTC
TRBV9	TRBJ1-6	NA	CASSVAPAAGVPSPLHF	TGTGCCAGCAGCGTAGCCCCTGCGGCAGGGGTCCCTTCACCCCTCCACTTT
TRBV7-3	TRBJ1-4	TRBD1	CASRKTGGEEKLFF	TGTGCCAGCAGAAAGACAGGGGGTGAGGAAAAACTGTTTTTT
TRBV9	TRBJ2-5	NA	CASSVTIRGDQETQYF	TGTGCCAGCAGCGTCACCATCAGGGGAGACCAAGAGACCCAGTACTTC
TRBV4-2	TRBJ2-7	NA	CASSQDTASGPPSYF	TGTGCCAGCAGCCAAGATACGGCGAGCGGACCTCCCTCGTACTTC
TRBV7-2	TRBJ1-1	NA	CASSLLTHEAFF	TGTGCCAGCAGCCTTCTCACACACGAAGCTTTCTTT
TRBV19	TRBJ2-1	TRBD2	CASTWGLAGGREQFF	TGTGCCAGTACCTGGGGACTAGCGGGGGGAAGAGAGCAGTTCTTC
TRBV6-5	TRBJ2-2	NA	CASSGSRGNTGELFF	TGTGCCAGCAGTGGCAGTAGGGGGAACACCGGGGAGCTGTTTTTT
TRBV29-1	TRBJ2-7	TRBD1	CSVAGTGPAYEQYF	TGCAGCGTCGCCGGGACAGGGCCTGCCTACGAGCAGTACTTC
TRBV5-1	TRBJ2-5	TRBD1	CASSQRQGGETQYF	TGCGCCAGCAGCCAAAGACAGGGTGGGGAGACCCAGTACTTC
TRBV2	TRBJ1-5	TRBD1	CASRQGAGLNQPQHF	TGTGCCAGCCGCCAGGGGGCAGGCCTCAATCAGCCCCAGCATTTT
TRBV6-6	TRBJ2-7	TRBD1	CASRLGQGINYEQYF	TGTGCCAGCAGACTTGGACAGGGTATTAACTACGAGCAGTACTTC
TRBV6-6	TRBJ2-1	TRBD2	CASSKRDFRDEQFF	TGTGCCAGCAGTAAGCGGGACTTTAGGGATGAGCAGTTCTTC
TRBV6-6	TRBJ1-1	NA	CASSYSSFIDEAFF	TGTGCCAGCAGTTACTCGAGTTTTATTGATGAAGCTTTCTTT
TRBV9	TRBJ2-1	NA	CASSVESSFYNEQFF	TGTGCCAGCAGCGTAGAATCTAGCTTCTACAATGAGCAGTTCTTC
TRBV5-1	TRBJ1-1	TRBD1	CASSPDRADTEAFF	TGCGCCAGCAGCCCCGACAGGGCGGACACTGAAGCTTTCTTT
TRBV5-1	TRBJ1-2	NA	CASSFRGGDGYTF	TGCGCCAGCAGCTTTAGGGGAGGAGATGGCTACACCTTC
TRBV5-6	TRBJ1-5	NA	CASSLRGTSNQPQHF	TGTGCCAGCAGCTTGCGAGGAACAAGCAATCAGCCCCAGCATTTT
TRBV5-1	TRBJ2-5	TRBD2	CASSLGTSGSGEQYF	TGCGCCAGCAGCTTGGGAACTAGCGGGAGTGGAGAGCAGTACTTC
TRBV6-6	TRBJ2-5	TRBD2	CASSYSSGSLTQYF	TGTGCCAGCAGTTACTCTAGCGGGAGTTTAACCCAGTACTTC
TRBV28	TRBJ1-2	NA	CASRPQVEYGYTF	TGTGCCAGCAGGCCACAGGTCGAGTATGGCTACACCTTC
TRBV6-5	TRBJ2-1	TRBD1	CASWDRGSYNEQFF	TGTGCCAGCTGGGACAGGGGGTCCTACAATGAGCAGTTCTTC
TRBV5-4	TRBJ1-1	TRBD1	CASSHGTGSMNTEAFF	TGTGCCAGCAGCCACGGGACAGGGTCTATGAACACTGAAGCTTTCTTT
TRBV6-6	TRBJ2-7	NA	CASSYSGGSYEQYF	TGTGCCAGCAGTTACTCGGGAGGTTCCTACGAGCAGTACTTC
TRBV2	TRBJ1-4	NA	CASSDVPEVYEKLFF	TGTGCCAGCAGTGACGTCCCAGAGGTTTATGAAAAACTGTTTTTT
TRBV9	TRBJ2-2	NA	CASSVARAELNTGELFF	TGTGCCAGCAGCGTAGCCCGAGCGGAGTTGAACACCGGGGAGCTGTTTTTT
TRBV25-1	TRBJ1-3	NA	CASSESGSGNTIYF	TGTGCCAGCAGTGAGTCGGGGTCCGGAAACACCATATATTTT
TRBV5-1	TRBJ1-2	TRBD1	CASSPGQGGGYTF	TGCGCCAGCAGCCCGGGACAGGGAGGTGGCTACACCTTC
TRBV30	TRBJ1-2	TRBD1	CAWSIGTGRRDGYTF	TGTGCCTGGAGTATTGGGACAGGGAGAAGGGATGGCTACACCTTC
TRBV4-2	TRBJ2-3	NA	CASSQERALAESDTQYF	TGTGCCAGCAGCCAAGAGCGCGCCTTAGCGGAGTCGGATACGCAGTATTTT
TRBV27	TRBJ1-2	TRBD1	CASSLIGGQGDGYTF	TGTGCCAGCAGTTTAATAGGGGGACAGGGAGATGGCTACACCTTC
TRBV10-1	TRBJ1-6	TRBD1	CASSDPQRAGGYNSPLHF	TGCGCCAGCAGTGACCCCCAGAGGGCAGGGGGGTATAATTCACCCCTCCACTTT
TRBV7-9	TRBJ1-4	TRBD1	CASSEEQGVSEKLFF	TGTGCCAGCAGCGAAGAGCAGGGGGTCAGTGAAAAACTGTTTTTT
TRBV7-8	TRBJ2-1	NA	CASSLEEWGDYNEQFF	TGTGCCAGCAGCTTAGAAGAGTGGGGGGACTACAATGAGCAGTTCTTC
TRBV5-8	TRBJ1-2	TRBD1	CASSLEDRGRTYGYTF	TGTGCCAGCAGCTTGGAGGACAGGGGGCGAACCTATGGCTACACCTTC
TRBV15	TRBJ2-2	NA	CATSWRNTGELFF	TGTGCCACCAGCTGGAGGAACACCGGGGAGCTGTTTTTT
TRBV4-1	TRBJ2-1	NA	CASSQVGLARLTTVNEQFF	TGCGCCAGCAGCCAAGTGGGGCTAGCGAGATTGACTACGGTCAATGAGCAGTTCTTC
TRBV4-1	TRBJ2-5	TRBD2	CASSSRLAGGQETQYF	TGCGCCAGCAGCTCAAGACTAGCGGGGGGACAAGAGACCCAGTACTTC
TRBV10-3	TRBJ1-6	TRBD1	CAISESGQFNSPLHF	TGTGCCATCAGTGAGTCGGGACAGTTTAATTCACCCCTCCACTTT